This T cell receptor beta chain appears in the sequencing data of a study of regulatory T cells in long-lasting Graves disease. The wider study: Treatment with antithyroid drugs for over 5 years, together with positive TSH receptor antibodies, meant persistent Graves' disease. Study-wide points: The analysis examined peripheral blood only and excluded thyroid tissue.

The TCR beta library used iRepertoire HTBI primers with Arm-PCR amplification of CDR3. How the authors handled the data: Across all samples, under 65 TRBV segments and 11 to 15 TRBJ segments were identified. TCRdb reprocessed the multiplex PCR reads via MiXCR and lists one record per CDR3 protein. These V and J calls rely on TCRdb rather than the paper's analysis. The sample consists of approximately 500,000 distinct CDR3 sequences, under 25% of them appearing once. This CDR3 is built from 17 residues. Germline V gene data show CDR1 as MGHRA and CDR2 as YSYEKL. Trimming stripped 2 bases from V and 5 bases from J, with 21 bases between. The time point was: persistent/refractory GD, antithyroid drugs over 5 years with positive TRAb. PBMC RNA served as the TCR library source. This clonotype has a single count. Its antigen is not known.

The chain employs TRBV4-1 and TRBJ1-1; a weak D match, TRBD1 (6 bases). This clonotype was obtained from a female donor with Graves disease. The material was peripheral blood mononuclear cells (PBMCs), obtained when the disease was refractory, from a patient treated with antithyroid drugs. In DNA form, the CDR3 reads TGCGCCAGCAGCCAACCGCGCAGCGGGGGGCGCGGGACTGAAGCTTTCTTT. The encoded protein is CASSQPRSGGRGTEAFF.